This T cell receptor (beta chain) derives from a study of blood T cell repertoires in COVID-19. V lost 5 bases to trimming and J lost 8 bases, with 9 bases between them. Germline CDR1 reads LNHDA; CDR2 reads SQIVND (reference sequence). The CDR3 contains 12 residues. Sequencing was performed with immunoSEQ multiplex PCR; in TCRdb, only in-frame clones are kept and a portion is missing. The sample has about 200,000 clones; 65% to 90% are singletons. The receptor's source is a human donor in a cohort sampled during active COVID-19. The sample taken for sequencing was peripheral blood. The V call is TRBV19, the J call TRBJ1-4; TRBD1 is a possible D gene (5 bases). CDR3 DNA: TGTGCCAGTAGTGCCCGACAGGAAAAACTGTTTTTT. Translating gives CASSARQEKLFF.